Below, 28 T cell receptor beta chains from the same sample are listed, as sequenced in a study of cytomegalovirus exposure and HLA in healthy donors. Primers: 60 Vbeta forward and 13 Jbeta reverse. TCRdb's table, derived via immunoSEQ multiplex PCR, lists solely in-frame clones and lacks some. There are about 170,000 clones in the sample; approximately 84% occur only once, and 4.8% lies in the top ten. Sequencing used PBMCs. The receptor set was obtained from a man between 18 and 29 years old in good health and CMV-seronegative.

This clone was seen a single time. The chain carries TRBV4-1 and TRBJ2-3; 8 bases fit TRBD2. V trimming: 1 base; J trimming: 4 bases; junction bases outside the gene matches: 7. Germline lookup yields CDR1 MGHRA and CDR2 YSYEKL. This CDR3 region has 16 residues. This CDR3 is CASSQVSSGGADTQYF. CDR3 in DNA: TGCGCCAGCAGCCAAGTTTCGAGCGGGGGAGCAGATACGCAGTATTTT.

The rearrangement links TRBV11-3 to TRBJ1-4; a possible D gene is TRBD1 (5 bases). The CDR3 sequence is 15 residues long. V dropped 6 bases and J dropped 0 bases, with 11 bases sitting between them. Germline values: CDR1 SGHNT, CDR2 YENEEA. CDR3 bases: TGTGCCAGCAGTCTAACAGGACCAACTAATGAAAAACTGTTTTTT. This translates into CASSLTGPTNEKLFF.

As regards this clone: Other DNA sequences of this sample code for an identical CDR3. This CDR3 is CASSPLSAEAYEQYF. Written as DNA, the CDR3 is TGTGCCAGCAGTCCCTTATCCGCGGAGGCCTACGAGCAGTACTTC. V usage is TRBV27 and J usage is TRBJ2-7, with D possibly matching TRBD2 (5 bases). The V end was cut by 5 bases, the J end by 2 bases, with 16 bases between. The CDR3 has 15 amino acids. CDR1 is MNHEY and CDR2 is SMNVEV in the germline V gene (reference sequence).

The chain links TRBV6-6 to TRBJ1-5, with 8 bases fitting TRBD1. Germline lookup yields CDR1 MNHNY and CDR2 SVGAGI (reference sequence). J was trimmed by 1 base and V by 6 bases; bases with no gene match: 2. The CDR3 spans 14 residues. In DNA, the CDR3 is TGTGCCAGCAGCGACAGGGGAAGCAATCAGCCCCAGCATTTT. As protein: CASSDRGSNQPQHF.

The chain recombines TRBV7-6 with TRBJ2-3; TRBD1 aligns across 7 bases. This CDR3 contains 17 residues. CDR1 SGHVS and CDR2 FNYEAQ come from the germline V gene. V was clipped by 5 bases and J by 2 bases; unmatched bases: 13. CDR3: CASSPKADRVYTDTQYF. CDR3 sequence (DNA): TGTGCCAGCAGCCCCAAAGCTGACAGGGTGTACACAGATACGCAGTATTTT.

The chain uses TRBV2 and TRBJ2-1; D might be TRBD1 (6 bases). The CDR3 totals 14 residues. The ends were cut back, 7 bases at V and 1 base at J, with 11 bases in the middle. Germline assignment: CDR1 SNHLY and CDR2 FYNNEI. The CDR3 region has the DNA TGTGCCAGCAACCCACAGGGATCCTACAATGAGCAGTTCTTC. Translating gives CASNPQGSYNEQFF.

The chain uses TRBV7-9 and TRBJ2-1, with 8 bases identical to TRBD2. Germline CDR1 and CDR2: SEHNR and FQNEAQ (reference sequence). The CDR3 length is 13 residues. Unmatched junction bases numbered 8, after V lost 7 bases and J lost 9 bases. The CDR3 DNA is TGTGCCAGCATTCAACGGGGGGGCGGTGAGCAGTTCTTC. Its translation: CASIQRGGGEQFF.

Only one count was recorded for this clone. Other nucleotide sequences in the sample specify the same CDR3. The rearrangement uses TRBV5-1 and TRBJ2-3; 7 bases map to TRBD2. The germline gives CDR1 SGHRS, CDR2 YFSETQ. CDR3 size: 15 residues. The junction had 4 bases not matched to a gene; V was cut back by 0 bases and J by 3 bases. This chain's CDR3 is CASSLAGGSTDTQYF. As DNA, the CDR3 is TGCGCCAGCAGCTTGGCGGGGGGTTCGACAGATACGCAGTATTTT.

The chain combines TRBV4-3 with TRBJ2-5, with 13 nucleotides matching TRBD2. The CDR3 contains 17 residues. Germline values: CDR1 LGHNA, CDR2 YSLEER. After removal of 2 bases from V and 0 bases from J, the junction contained 3 bases not matched to a gene. The CDR3 region is CASSQRGLAGNQETQYF. In DNA, the CDR3 is TGCGCCAGCAGCCAAAGGGGACTAGCGGGAAACCAAGAGACCCAGTACTTC.

The chain couples TRBV5-1 to TRBJ1-1; 8 bases align to TRBD1. The CDR3 spans 15 residues. J lost 1 base, V lost 2 bases, and 4 bases had no gene match. Germline values: CDR1 SGHRS, CDR2 YFSETQ. The CDR3: CASSLQGDQNTEAFF. CDR3 DNA: TGCGCCAGCAGCTTACAGGGGGACCAGAACACTGAAGCTTTCTTT.

For this clone: One end of the junction varies from germline; a read error may be responsible. The rearrangement uses TRBV30 and TRBJ1-1, with unresolved D. From germline, CDR1 is GTSNPN and CDR2 SVGIG (reference sequence). The CDR3 is 13 residues long. The CDR3 sequence is CARRFYPGTEAFF. CDR3 coding DNA: TGTGCCCGGAGGTTCTACCCGGGGACTGAAGCTTTCTTT.

V gene TRBV6-1 combines with J gene TRBJ1-2; possible D gene TRBD1, 6 bases. The CDR3 runs to 14 residues. The V gene lost 1 base and the J gene lost 8 bases, with 14 bases spanning the gap. CDR1 is MNHNS, CDR2 SASEGT, per germline. CDR3 coding DNA: TGTGCCAGCAGTGAAGGGACAGAGAGACGCGGCTACACCTTC. This encodes CASSEGTERRGYTF.

The rearrangement uses TRBV9 and TRBJ2-7, with 10 bases matching TRBD1. The CDR3 has 14 amino acids. V trimming: 4 bases; J trimming: 5 bases; junction bases outside the gene matches: 6. Germline V gives CDR1 SGDLS, CDR2 YYNGEE. The CDR3 DNA reads as TGTGCCAGCAGCTCGACGACAGGGGGCGACGAGCAGTACTTC. Its protein is CASSSTTGGDEQYF.

The chain uses TRBV19 and TRBJ1-5; TRBD1 might be the D (5 bases). Deletions cut 10 bases from V and 4 bases from J, with 14 bases between. This CDR3 is built from 13 residues. The germline gives CDR1 LNHDA, CDR2 SQIVND (reference sequence). CDR3 coding DNA: TGTGCCATTGCAGACAGTGGGAATCAGCCCCAGCATTTT. This translates into CAIADSGNQPQHF.

The CDR3 nucleotides read TGTGCCAGTAGTATAGTCTCCGGGAATCAGCCCCAGCATTTT. It translates to CASSIVSGNQPQHF. This rearrangement joins TRBV19 to TRBJ1-5; D gene uncertain. V dropped 1 base and J dropped 4 bases, with 8 bases sitting between them. From germline, CDR1 is LNHDA and CDR2 SQIVND (reference sequence). The CDR3 runs 14 residues.

The chain combines TRBV28 with TRBJ1-1; TRBD1 agrees at 8 bases. Germline V gene sequence: CDR1 MDHEN, CDR2 SYDVKM. This CDR3 has 17 amino acids. V lost 5 bases, J lost 0 bases, and 11 bases stayed unmatched. The CDR3 loop is CASSPTRDRRLNTEAFF. CDR3 coding DNA: TGTGCCAGCAGTCCAACTCGGGACAGGCGATTGAACACTGAAGCTTTCTTT. The full variable domain, rest sourced from reference TRBV28 and TRBJ1-1, is DVKVTQSSRYLVKRTGEKVFLECVQDMDHENMFWYRQDPGLGLRLIYFSYDVKMKEKGDIPEGYSVSREKKERFSLILESASTNQTSMYLCASSPTRDRRLNTEAFFGQGTRLTVV.

V usage is TRBV10-3 and J usage is TRBJ1-2; no definite D call. The V end lost 7 bases, the J end lost 4 bases, and 7 bases lay between the germline ends. The CDR3 is 11 residues long. CDR1 is ENHRY, CDR2 SYGVKD, per germline. Here the CDR3 reads CAIIAGYGYTF. The DNA of the CDR3 is TGTGCCATCATCGCAGGCTATGGCTACACCTTC.

V gene TRBV5-1 combines with J gene TRBJ1-3; D is uncertain. The CDR3 is 14 residues long. Germline CDR1 reads SGHRS; CDR2 reads YFSETQ. Deletions cut 2 bases from V and 0 bases from J, with 6 bases between. The CDR3 coding sequence is TGCGCCAGCAGCTTCGGGAGCTCTGGAAACACCATATATTTT. Residues: CASSFGSSGNTIYF.

V gene TRBV7-9 combines with J gene TRBJ2-2, with TRBD1 identical over 8 bases. V lost 1 base, J lost 5 bases, and 3 bases stayed unmatched. The CDR3 length is 15 residues. Germline CDR1 and CDR2: SEHNR and FQNEAQ (reference sequence). Here the CDR3 reads CASSLGTGRTGELFF. The CDR3 nucleotides read TGTGCCAGCAGCTTAGGGACAGGGAGGACCGGGGAGCTGTTTTTT. Full variable domain (remainder filled in from reference TRBV7-9 and TRBJ2-2): DTGVSQNPRHKITKRGQNVTFRCDPISEHNRLYWYRQTLGQGPEFLTYFQNEAQLEKSRLLSDRFSAERPKGSFSTLEIQRTEQGDSAMYLCASSLGTGRTGELFFGEGSRLTVL.

The chain carries TRBV7-8 and TRBJ2-1; TRBD2 matches 14 bases. The CDR3 is made up of 15 amino acids. CDR1 is SGHVS, CDR2 FQNEAQ, per germline. Trimming removed 6 bases from V and 9 bases from J; junction bases left unmatched: 7. The DNA for the CDR3 is TGTGCCAGCAGAGGACTAGCGGGGGGCTACGGTGAGCAGTTCTTC. Translation: CASRGLAGGYGEQFF.

The sample holds one count of this clone. The chain carries TRBV4-1 and TRBJ1-1, with a weak D call TRBD1 (5 bases). There are 15 residues in the CDR3. Between the trimmed V and J ends, which lost 2 bases and 5 bases, there was a span of 15 bases. CDR1 MGHRA and CDR2 YSYEKL come from the germline V gene. The DNA of the CDR3 is TGCGCCAGCAGCCAATTCCCTAAGGACACTACTGAAGCTTTCTTT. Amino acid sequence: CASSQFPKDTTEAFF.

The chain couples TRBV14 to TRBJ1-1, with a tentative D call TRBD1 (6 bases). Germline V gene sequence: CDR1 SGHDN, CDR2 FVKESK. The CDR3 consists of 13 residues. Trimming removed 1 base at V and 14 bases at J, with 17 bases between. CDR3 region: CASSQVGRGGTFF. As DNA, the CDR3 is TGTGCCAGCAGCCAAGTAGGGAGGGGGGGGACGTTCTTT.

This chain uses TRBV2 with TRBJ2-3; 7 bases are shared with TRBD1. The CDR3 is 17 residues long. The germline V gene encodes CDR1 SNHLY and CDR2 FYNNEI. J lost 3 bases, V lost 2 bases, and 11 bases had no gene match. The CDR3 DNA reads as TGTGCCAGCAGTGAATACAGACAGGGCAAGACGACAGATACGCAGTATTTT. Translated: CASSEYRQGKTTDTQYF. Supplemented by reference TRBV2 and TRBJ2-3, the full variable domain reads EPEVTQTPSHQVTQMGQEVILRCVPISNHLYFYWYRQILGQKVEFLVSFYNNEISEKSEIFDDQFSVERPDGSNFTLKIRSTKLEDSAMYFCASSEYRQGKTTDTQYFGPGTRLTVL.

CDR3 bases: TGTGCCAGCAGTCCCCCGGGACTAGGCGAGGGGGAGCTGTTTTTT. This sequence encodes CASSPPGLGEGELFF. This rearrangement joins TRBV6-1 to TRBJ2-2; 8 nucleotides align to TRBD2. Germline V gene lookup returns CDR1 MNHNS and CDR2 SASEGT. Losses at the gene ends were 5 bases for V and 8 bases for J; bases not matched to a gene: 10. The CDR3 spans 15 residues.

The count of this clone is one. The V gene is TRBV27, the J gene TRBJ2-3; 9 nucleotides line up with TRBD1. V dropped 3 bases and J dropped 2; count of bases not matched to a gene: 3. The CDR3 extends over 15 amino acids. The germline V gene encodes CDR1 MNHEY and CDR2 SMNVEV (reference sequence). CDR3 sequence reads: CASSLWTGVTDTQYF. The CDR3 nucleotides read TGTGCCAGCAGTTTGTGGACAGGGGTCACAGATACGCAGTATTTT.

The rearrangement links TRBV2 to TRBJ2-7, with 11 bases lining up with TRBD1. Germline CDR1 SNHLY, CDR2 FYNNEI. CDR3 length: 13 residues. Germline trimming cut 7 bases from V and 3 bases from J; bases unmatched to any gene: 2. The CDR3 region is CASTGQGVYEQYF. The CDR3 DNA follows: TGTGCCAGCACGGGACAGGGGGTCTACGAGCAGTACTTC.

J is TRBJ1-6 and V is TRBV5-6; D is ambiguous. V dropped 2 bases and J dropped 12 bases, with 12 bases sitting between them. The CDR3 has 13 amino acids. Germline V gene data show CDR1 as SGHDT and CDR2 as YYEEEE. CDR3 sequence reads: CASSFDAQLPLHF. CDR3 in DNA: TGTGCCAGCAGCTTTGACGCACAGTTACCCCTCCACTTT.

The genes are TRBV27 and TRBJ2-1; 8 bases line up with TRBD2. The ends lost 3 bases at V and 8 bases at J; junction bases unmatched: 9. The CDR3 consists of 15 residues. Germline values: CDR1 MNHEY, CDR2 SMNVEV (reference sequence). CDR3 sequence: CASSFPGGPSHEQFF. CDR3 in DNA: TGTGCCAGCAGTTTCCCGGGAGGGCCCTCGCATGAGCAGTTCTTC.